These T cell receptor beta chains were read from a single sample in a study of blood T cell repertoires in COVID-19. The table came from immunoSEQ multiplex PCR; TCRdb's copy has only in-frame clones and leaves some out. The table includes 60,000 to 70,000 clones, around four fifths detected once. Material for sequencing was peripheral blood. These receptors all come from a human donor in a cohort sampled during active COVID-19. Both conserved end residues are trimmed from each CDR3. The size field is filled for only some rows; it gives once, few, many or a size class.

clone_size	v_call	j_call	cdr3_aa
-	TRBV6-6	TRBJ2-1	ASSYPGTGVRQF
-	TRBV2	TRBJ2-5	ASSDGETQY
-	TRBV5-6	TRBJ2-7	ASTMRTAISYEQY
-	TRBV11-2	TRBJ2-5	ASSLVGQRETQY
-	TRBV11-3	TRBJ1-1	ASSLDAQGPEAF
-	TRBV5-4	TRBJ1-1	ASTFGLQANTEAF
once	TRBV6-1	TRBJ2-7	ASSEPRLASYEQY
-	TRBV10-2	TRBJ1-3	ASSKSSGNTIY
-	TRBV24-1	TRBJ2-1	AARPNRVDEQF
-	TRBV7-8	TRBJ1-4	ASSDLRARNEKLF
-	TRBV7-2	TRBJ2-1	ASSLFDISTYNEQF
-	TRBV5-8	TRBJ2-7	ASSFREQTYEQY
-	TRBV5-6	TRBJ1-1	ASSLGSGTEAF
-	TRBV30	TRBJ1-2	AWSSASRAYSYGYT
-	TRBV5-6	TRBJ1-5	ASSFGGHGNQPQH
-	TRBV29-1	TRBJ1-4	SAWDSREKLF
-	TRBV11-2	TRBJ1-2	ASSTPRAANYGYT
once	TRBV11-3	TRBJ2-5	ASSSRQGSGTQY
many	TRBV19	TRBJ1-1	ASSIRQGQTEAF
-	TRBV24-1	TRBJ2-3	ATSDFGQGKGDTQY
-	TRBV6-5	TRBJ2-3	ASSSPLRDTQY
-	TRBV29-1	TRBJ1-4	SVDPGTGNEKLF
once	TRBV2	TRBJ2-2	ASRGQGGELF
-	TRBV4-1	TRBJ2-7	ASSQGIGAYYEQY
-	TRBV15	TRBJ2-7	ATSSQGTLRRQY
-	TRBV28	TRBJ1-3	ASSSGGGSGNTIY
-	TRBV25-1	TRBJ1-2	ASSPNPGGARGYT
-	TRBV6-1	TRBJ2-7	ASSERTGGYEQY
-	TRBV29-1	TRBJ2-7	SVPGQGIGEQY
-	TRBV5-1	TRBJ2-7	ASSSDPTSDRGGQY
-	TRBV12-3/TRBV12-4	TRBJ1-2	ASANDRGYGYT
-	TRBV7-9	TRBJ1-2	ASSLERRGYT
-	TRBV5-1	TRBJ1-4	ASSLVLSEKLF
-	TRBV30	TRBJ1-4	AWRDRIYKEKLF
few	TRBV30	TRBJ1-2	AWSVRGYYGYT
-	TRBV7-2	TRBJ1-5	ASSLETGARQPQH
-	TRBV9	TRBJ2-7	ASSVADRGTQY
-	TRBV3-1/TRBV3-2	TRBJ1-1	ASRGANEAF
once	TRBV2	TRBJ1-4	ASRETLGGEKLF
-	TRBV7-9	TRBJ1-5	ASSAGNQPQH
-	TRBV4-3	TRBJ2-7	ASSQDWRISSYEQY
-	TRBV24-1	TRBJ2-5	ATSDPTGMETQY
-	TRBV2	TRBJ2-2	ASSRLAGLGELF
-	TRBV15	TRBJ1-2	ATSRNNRDGHT
-	TRBV25-1	TRBJ2-2	ASSESGVSNTGELF
-	TRBV6-5	TRBJ2-2	ASSYAPKGATGELF
few	TRBV7-8	TRBJ2-5	ASSLGTSGETQY
-	TRBV30	TRBJ2-5	AWSVGLAGGETQY
once	TRBV4-1	TRBJ2-5	ASSQPQETQY
-	TRBV5-4	TRBJ2-1	ASSRGGDLYNEQF
-	TRBV7-3	TRBJ2-5	ASSLDRGGLETQY
few	TRBV5-1	TRBJ1-2	ASSWDRPYGYT
-	TRBV4-1	TRBJ1-6	ASRQTGTGVSPLH
-	TRBV27	TRBJ1-2	ASSPQTGLYGYT
-	TRBV2	TRBJ2-5	ASIGLAETETQY
-	TRBV4-1	TRBJ2-3	ASSQEGGRGGSDTQY
-	TRBV4-3	TRBJ1-2	ASSQLEGQGLRVPNYGYT